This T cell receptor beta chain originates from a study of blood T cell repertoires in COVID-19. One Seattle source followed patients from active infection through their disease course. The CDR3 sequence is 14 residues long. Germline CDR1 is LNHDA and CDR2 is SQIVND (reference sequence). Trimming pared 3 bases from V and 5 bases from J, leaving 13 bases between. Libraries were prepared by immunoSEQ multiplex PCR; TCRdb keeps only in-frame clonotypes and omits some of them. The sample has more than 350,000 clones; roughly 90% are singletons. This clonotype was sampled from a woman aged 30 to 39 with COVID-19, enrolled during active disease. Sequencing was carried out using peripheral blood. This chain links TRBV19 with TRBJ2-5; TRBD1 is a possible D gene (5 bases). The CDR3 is CASSMGRGTETQYF. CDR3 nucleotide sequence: TGTGCCAGTAGTATGGGTAGGGGTACGGAGACCCAGTACTTC.